Listed here are 15 T cell receptor beta chains from one sample, sequenced in a study of T cells expressing NK-cell markers. From its re-call of the 5' RACE reads, TCRdb lists each CDR3 protein once, without DNA. This sample contains roughly 450,000 distinct CDR3 sequences. The sample taken for sequencing was blood T cells: a sorted CD56 or NKG2C T cell subset, CD4+ or CD8+ T cells, or bulk PBMC T cells (not recorded which). These receptor sequences come from a woman in her forties or fifties in good health.

This chain joins TRBV6-2 or TRBV6-3 and TRBJ1-1. Germline V gives CDR1 MNHEY, CDR2 SVGEGT. The CDR3 runs to 17 residues. The CDR3 is CASSYPTGGRARGEAFF.

V is TRBV5-5 and J is TRBJ2-1; TCRdb reports TRBD2, a call that lacks DNA to check it against. Germline V gene data show CDR1 as SGHKS and CDR2 as YYEKEE (reference sequence). CDR3 length: 14 residues. The CDR3 sequence is CASSLMGLSHEQFF.

This rearrangement joins TRBV5-5 to TRBJ2-7; lacking DNA, the TRBD1 call made by TCRdb goes unchecked. Germline lookup yields CDR1 SGHKS and CDR2 YYEKEE (reference sequence). The CDR3 is 15 amino acids. Here the CDR3 reads CASSFGTKAFYEQYF.

Here the CDR3 reads CASSTPHTGKETQYF. The gene calls are TRBV12-3 or TRBV12-4 and TRBJ2-5; TCRdb selects TRBD1, and the lack of DNA leaves this call unchecked. This CDR3 region has 15 residues.

The chain couples TRBV12-3 or TRBV12-4 to TRBJ1-1; TCRdb returns TRBD1, unconfirmable since there is no DNA. This CDR3 contains 14 residues. The CDR3 loop reads CASRPGARNTEAFF.

The V and J genes are TRBV12-3 or TRBV12-4 and TRBJ2-2; TCRdb reports TRBD2, a call that lacks DNA to check it against. The CDR3 is 14 amino acids. This CDR3 reads CASRTSGRTGELFF.

The CDR3 region is CASSLPRPGRMEGELFF. This rearrangement joins TRBV7-9 to TRBJ2-2; the TRBD2 assignment by TCRdb is unverifiable without DNA. Germline values: CDR1 SEHNR, CDR2 FQNEAQ (reference sequence). The CDR3 runs to 17 residues.

The chain's CDR3 is CSAEGEYNEQFF. The rearrangement uses TRBV20-1 and TRBJ2-1. The CDR3 totals 12 residues. From germline, CDR1 is DFQATT and CDR2 SNEGSKA (reference sequence).

The rearrangement joins TRBV10-2 to TRBJ2-3. The germline V gene has CDR1 WSHSY and CDR2 SAAADI. CDR3 length: 13 residues. CDR3 sequence reads: CASGGSSTDTQYF.

This chain connects TRBV5-1 to TRBJ2-1; TCRdb gives TRBD1 as the D gene, but with no DNA this cannot be confirmed. The CDR3 is 13 amino acids. Germline CDR1 reads SGHRS; CDR2 reads YFSETQ. CDR3: CASSLAAGPEQFF.

V and J are TRBV5-1 and TRBJ2-1. This CDR3 comprises 14 residues. Looked up from germline, CDR1 is SGHRS and CDR2 is YFSETQ. The CDR3 loop is CASSFSREYNEQFF.

The chain couples TRBV7-9 to TRBJ2-1; the D call of TRBD1 rests on TCRdb alone, since no DNA is present to check it. CDR3 length equals 16 residues. The germline V gene encodes CDR1 SEHNR and CDR2 FQNEAQ (reference sequence). This chain's CDR3 is CASSLAQTGGNNEQFF.

V is TRBV9 and J is TRBJ2-1; lacking DNA, the TRBD1 call made by TCRdb goes unchecked. Germline V gene sequence: CDR1 SGDLS, CDR2 YYNGEE. The CDR3 loop spans 18 amino acids. The CDR3 sequence is CASTLGMQGAISYNEQFF.

This chain links TRBV5-1 with TRBJ2-2. There are 14 residues in the CDR3. CDR1 is SGHRS and CDR2 is YFSETQ in the germline V gene. The CDR3 loop reads CASSFDGVPGELFF. The full variable domain, in which reference TRBV5-1 and TRBJ2-2 provide the parts outside the CDR3, is KAGVTQTPRYLIKTRGQQVTLSCSPISGHRSVSWYQQTPGQGLQFLFEYFSETQRNKGNFPGRFSGRQFSNSRSEMNVSTLELGDSALYLCASSFDGVPGELFFGEGSRLTVL.

V and J are TRBV12-3 or TRBV12-4 and TRBJ2-1; no DNA is available, so the TRBD2 call from TCRdb remains unchecked. The CDR3 is 14 residues long. The CDR3 protein is CASSWSGGPDEQFF.